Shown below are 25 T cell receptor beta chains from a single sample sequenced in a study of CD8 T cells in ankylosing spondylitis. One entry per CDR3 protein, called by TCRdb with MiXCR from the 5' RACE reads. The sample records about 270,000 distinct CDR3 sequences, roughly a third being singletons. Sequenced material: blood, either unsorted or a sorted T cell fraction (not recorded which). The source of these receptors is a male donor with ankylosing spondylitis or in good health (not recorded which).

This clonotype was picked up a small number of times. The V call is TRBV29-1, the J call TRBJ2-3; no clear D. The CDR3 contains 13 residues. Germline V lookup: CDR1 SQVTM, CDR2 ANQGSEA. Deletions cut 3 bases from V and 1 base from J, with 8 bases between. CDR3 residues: CSVDIIGTDTQYF. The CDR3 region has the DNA TGCAGCGTTGACATTATAGGCACAGATACGCAGTATTTT.

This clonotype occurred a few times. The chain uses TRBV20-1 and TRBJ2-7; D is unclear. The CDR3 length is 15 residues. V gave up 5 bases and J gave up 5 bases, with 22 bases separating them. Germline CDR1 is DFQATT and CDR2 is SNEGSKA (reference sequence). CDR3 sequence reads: CSARPAPTFVHEQYF. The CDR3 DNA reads TGCAGTGCTCGTCCAGCCCCTACCTTTGTGCACGAGCAGTACTTC.

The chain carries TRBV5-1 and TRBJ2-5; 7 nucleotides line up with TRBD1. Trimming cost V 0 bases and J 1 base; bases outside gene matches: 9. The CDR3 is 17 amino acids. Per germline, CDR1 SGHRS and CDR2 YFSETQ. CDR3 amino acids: CASSLGATGTAQETQYF. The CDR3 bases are TGCGCCAGCAGCTTGGGGGCAACCGGGACAGCCCAAGAGACCCAGTACTTC.

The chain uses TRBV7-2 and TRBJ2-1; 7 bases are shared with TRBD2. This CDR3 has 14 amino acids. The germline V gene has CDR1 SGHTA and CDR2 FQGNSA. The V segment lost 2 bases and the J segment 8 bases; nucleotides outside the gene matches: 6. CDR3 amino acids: CASSLWGGWDEQFF. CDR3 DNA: TGTGCCAGCAGCTTATGGGGGGGGTGGGATGAGCAGTTCTTC.

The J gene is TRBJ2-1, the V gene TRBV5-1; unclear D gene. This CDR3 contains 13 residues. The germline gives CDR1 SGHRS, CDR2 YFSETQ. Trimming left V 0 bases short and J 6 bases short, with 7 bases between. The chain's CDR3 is CASSLAKPNEQFF. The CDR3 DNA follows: TGCGCCAGCAGCTTGGCGAAACCCAATGAGCAGTTCTTC. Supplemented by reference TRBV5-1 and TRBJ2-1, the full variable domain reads KAGVTQTPRYLIKTRGQQVTLSCSPISGHRSVSWYQQTPGQGLQFLFEYFSETQRNKGNFPGRFSGRQFSNSRSEMNVSTLELGDSALYLCASSLAKPNEQFFGPGTRLTVL.

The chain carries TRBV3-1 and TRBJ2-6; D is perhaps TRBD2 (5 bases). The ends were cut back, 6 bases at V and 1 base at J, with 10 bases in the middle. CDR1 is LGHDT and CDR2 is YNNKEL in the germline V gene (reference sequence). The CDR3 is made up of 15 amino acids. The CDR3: CASRARGSGANVLTF. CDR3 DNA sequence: TGTGCCAGCAGGGCAAGAGGGTCTGGGGCCAACGTCCTGACTTTC. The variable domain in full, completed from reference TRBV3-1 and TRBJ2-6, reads DTAVSQTPKYLVTQMGNDKSIKCEQNLGHDTMYWYKQDSKKFLKIMFSYNNKELIINETVPNRFSPKSPDKAHLNLHINSLELGDSAVYFCASRARGSGANVLTFGAGSRLTVL.

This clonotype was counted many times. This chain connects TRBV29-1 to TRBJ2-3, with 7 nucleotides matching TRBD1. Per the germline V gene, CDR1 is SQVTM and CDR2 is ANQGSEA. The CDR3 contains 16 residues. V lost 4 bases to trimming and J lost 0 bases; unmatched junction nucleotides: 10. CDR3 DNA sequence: TGCAGCGTTGTAGAAGGCAGGGGGTACAGCACAGATACGCAGTATTTT. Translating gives CSVVEGRGYSTDTQYF.

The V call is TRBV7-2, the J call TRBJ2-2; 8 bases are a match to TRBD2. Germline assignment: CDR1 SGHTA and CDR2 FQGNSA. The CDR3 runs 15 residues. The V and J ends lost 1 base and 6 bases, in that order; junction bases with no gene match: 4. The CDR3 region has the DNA TGTGCCAGCAGCTTAGGCCGACTAGCGCCCGGGGAGCTGTTTTTT. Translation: CASSLGRLAPGELFF.

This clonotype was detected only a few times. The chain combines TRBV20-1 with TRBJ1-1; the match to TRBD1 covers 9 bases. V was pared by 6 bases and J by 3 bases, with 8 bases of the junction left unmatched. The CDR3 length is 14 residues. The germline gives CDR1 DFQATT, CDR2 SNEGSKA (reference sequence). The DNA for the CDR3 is TGCAGTGCACCGAGGGACAGGGAGGACACTGAAGCTTTCTTT. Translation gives CSAPRDREDTEAFF.

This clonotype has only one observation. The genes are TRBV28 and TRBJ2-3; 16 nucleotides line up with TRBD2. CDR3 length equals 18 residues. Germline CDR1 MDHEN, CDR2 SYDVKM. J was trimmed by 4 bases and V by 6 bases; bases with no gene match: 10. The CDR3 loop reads CASSLLGTSGGASDTQYF. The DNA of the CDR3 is TGTGCCAGCAGCCTGCTTGGGACTAGCGGGGGGGCTTCAGATACGCAGTATTTT.

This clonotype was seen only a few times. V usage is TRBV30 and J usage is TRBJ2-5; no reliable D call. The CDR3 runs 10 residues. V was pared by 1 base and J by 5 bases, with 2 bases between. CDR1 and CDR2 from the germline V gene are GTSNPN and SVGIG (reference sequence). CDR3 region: CAWSAETQYF. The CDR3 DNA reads TGTGCCTGGAGTGCGGAGACCCAGTACTTC.

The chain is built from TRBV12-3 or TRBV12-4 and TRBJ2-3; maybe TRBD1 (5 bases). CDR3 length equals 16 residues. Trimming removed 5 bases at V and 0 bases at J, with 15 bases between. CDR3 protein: CASSNRRIISTDTQYF. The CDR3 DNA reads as TGTGCCAGCAGTAACAGGAGAATAATAAGCACAGATACGCAGTATTTT.

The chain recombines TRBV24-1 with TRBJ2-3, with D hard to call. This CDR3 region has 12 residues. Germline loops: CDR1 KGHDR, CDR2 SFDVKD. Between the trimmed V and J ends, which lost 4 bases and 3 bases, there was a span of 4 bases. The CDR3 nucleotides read TGTGCCACCAGTGAAGGGACAGATACGCAGTATTTT. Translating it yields CATSEGTDTQYF.

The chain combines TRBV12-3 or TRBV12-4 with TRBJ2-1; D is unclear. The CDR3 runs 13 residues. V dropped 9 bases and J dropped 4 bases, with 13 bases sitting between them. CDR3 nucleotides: TGTGCCAGTGAATTAGGGCTATACAATGAGCAGTTCTTC. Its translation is CASELGLYNEQFF.

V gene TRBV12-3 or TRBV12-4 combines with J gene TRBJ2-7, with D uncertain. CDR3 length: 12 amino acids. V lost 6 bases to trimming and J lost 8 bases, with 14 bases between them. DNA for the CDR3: TGTGCCAGCAGCCTGGCCAGGATGCAGCAGTACTTC. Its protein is CASSLARMQQYF.

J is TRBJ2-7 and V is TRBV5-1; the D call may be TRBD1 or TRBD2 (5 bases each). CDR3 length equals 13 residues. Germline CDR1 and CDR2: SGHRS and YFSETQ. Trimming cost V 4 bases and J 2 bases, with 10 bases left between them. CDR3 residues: CASSPGAPYEQYF. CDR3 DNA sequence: TGCGCCAGCAGCCCCGGGGCGCCCTACGAGCAGTACTTC.

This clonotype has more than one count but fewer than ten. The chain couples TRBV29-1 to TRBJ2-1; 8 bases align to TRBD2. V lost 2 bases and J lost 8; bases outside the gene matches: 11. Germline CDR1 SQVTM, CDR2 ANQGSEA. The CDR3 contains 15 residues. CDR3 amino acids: CSVEISGGAWDEQFF. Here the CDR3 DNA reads TGCAGCGTTGAAATCTCGGGGGGGGCCTGGGATGAGCAGTTCTTC.

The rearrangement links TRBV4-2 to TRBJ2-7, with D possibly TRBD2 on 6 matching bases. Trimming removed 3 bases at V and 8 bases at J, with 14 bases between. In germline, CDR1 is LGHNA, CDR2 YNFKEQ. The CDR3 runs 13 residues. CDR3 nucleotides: TGTGCCAGCAGCCACCCCGACCTAGCGCAGCAGTACTTC. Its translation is CASSHPDLAQQYF.

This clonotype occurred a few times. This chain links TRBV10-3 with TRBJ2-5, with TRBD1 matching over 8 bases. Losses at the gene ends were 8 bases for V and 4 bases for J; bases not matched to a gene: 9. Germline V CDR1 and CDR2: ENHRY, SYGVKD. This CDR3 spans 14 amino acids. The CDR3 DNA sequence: TGTGCCATCGGTGGGGACAGGCAGATAGAGACCCAGTACTTC. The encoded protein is CAIGGDRQIETQYF.

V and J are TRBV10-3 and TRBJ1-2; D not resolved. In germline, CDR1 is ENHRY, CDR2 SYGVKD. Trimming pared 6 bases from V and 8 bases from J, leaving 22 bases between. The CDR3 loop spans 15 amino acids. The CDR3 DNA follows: TGTGCCATCAGCCAGTCCGAAACACCCTCCTGGGGCTACACCTTC. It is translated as CAISQSETPSWGYTF.

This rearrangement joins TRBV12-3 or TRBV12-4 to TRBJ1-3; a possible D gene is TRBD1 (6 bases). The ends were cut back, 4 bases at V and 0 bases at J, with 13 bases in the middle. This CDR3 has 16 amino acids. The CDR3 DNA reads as TGTGCCAGCAGTTCAGGACAGTCGAACTCTGGAAACACCATATATTTT. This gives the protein CASSSGQSNSGNTIYF.

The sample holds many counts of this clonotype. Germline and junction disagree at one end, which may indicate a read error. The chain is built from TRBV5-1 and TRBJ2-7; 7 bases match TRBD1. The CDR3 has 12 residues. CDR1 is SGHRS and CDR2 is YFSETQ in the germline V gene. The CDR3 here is CASSLTGDEQYF. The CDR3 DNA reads TGTGCCAGCAGCTTAACAGGGGACGAGCAGTACTTC.

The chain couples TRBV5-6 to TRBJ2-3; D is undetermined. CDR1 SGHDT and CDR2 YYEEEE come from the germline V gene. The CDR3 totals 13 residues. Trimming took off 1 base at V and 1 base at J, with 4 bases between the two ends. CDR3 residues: CASSLPGTDTQYF. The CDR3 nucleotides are TGTGCCAGCAGCTTGCCAGGCACAGATACGCAGTATTTT.

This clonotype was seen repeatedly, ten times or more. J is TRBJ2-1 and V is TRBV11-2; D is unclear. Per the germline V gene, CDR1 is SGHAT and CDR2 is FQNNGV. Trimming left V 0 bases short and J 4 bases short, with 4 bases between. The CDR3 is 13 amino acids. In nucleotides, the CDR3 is TGTGCCAGCAGCTTAGATAGGTACAATGAGCAGTTCTTC. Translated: CASSLDRYNEQFF.

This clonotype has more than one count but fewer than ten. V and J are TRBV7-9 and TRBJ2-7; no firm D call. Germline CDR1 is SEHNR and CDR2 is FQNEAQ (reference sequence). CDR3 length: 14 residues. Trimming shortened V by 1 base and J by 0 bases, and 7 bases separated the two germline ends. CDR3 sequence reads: CASSLDNLSYEQYF. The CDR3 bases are TGTGCCAGCAGCTTAGACAACCTCTCCTACGAGCAGTACTTC. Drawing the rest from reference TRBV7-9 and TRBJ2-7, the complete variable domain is DTGVSQNPRHKITKRGQNVTFRCDPISEHNRLYWYRQTLGQGPEFLTYFQNEAQLEKSRLLSDRFSAERPKGSFSTLEIQRTEQGDSAMYLCASSLDNLSYEQYFGPGTRLTVT.